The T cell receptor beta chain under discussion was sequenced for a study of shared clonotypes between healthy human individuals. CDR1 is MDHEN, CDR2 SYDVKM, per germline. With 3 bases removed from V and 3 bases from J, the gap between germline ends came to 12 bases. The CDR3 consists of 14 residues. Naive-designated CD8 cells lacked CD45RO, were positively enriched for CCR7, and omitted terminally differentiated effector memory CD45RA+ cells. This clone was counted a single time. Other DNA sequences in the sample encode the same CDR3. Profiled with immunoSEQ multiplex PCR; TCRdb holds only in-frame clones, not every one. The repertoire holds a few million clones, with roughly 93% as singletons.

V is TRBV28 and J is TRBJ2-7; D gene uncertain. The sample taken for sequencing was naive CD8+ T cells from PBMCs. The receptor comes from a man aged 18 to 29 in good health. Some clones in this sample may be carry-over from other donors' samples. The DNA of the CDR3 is TGTGCCAGCAGTTTCGCAGGTTTTGGCTACGAGCAGTACTTC. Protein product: CASSFAGFGYEQYF. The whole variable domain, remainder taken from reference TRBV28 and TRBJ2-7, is DVKVTQSSRYLVKRTGEKVFLECVQDMDHENMFWYRQDPGLGLRLIYFSYDVKMKEKGDIPEGYSVSREKKERFSLILESASTNQTSMYLCASSFAGFGYEQYFGPGTRLTVT.